A selection of T cell receptor beta chains follows, all from one sample in a study of OX40 agonist ivuxolimab in advanced cancers. This table comes from immunoSEQ multiplex PCR, and its TCRdb copy is limited to in-frame clones, with some not included. Among about 130,000 clones listed, around nine tenths were seen once. The sequences come from CD4+ or CD8+ T cells sorted from blood, collected in a trial of the OX40 agonist ivuxolimab. The source of these receptors is an adult with an advanced solid tumor such as melanoma, head and neck, liver or kidney cancer. Each CDR3 is given with its conserved first and last residue. A D gene is named only where the DNA matches it firmly. Only some rows state a clone size, as once, few, many or a class for expanded clones.

J | D | size | V | CDR3 | DNA
TRBJ1-3 | TRBD1 | - | TRBV6-1 | CASNRGRSGNTIYF | TGTGCCAGCAACAGGGGTCGTTCTGGAAACACCATATATTTT
TRBJ1-1 | TRBD1 | - | TRBV10-1 | CASSVGQGTGGTEAFF | TGCGCCAGCAGTGTGGGACAGGGGACCGGGGGGACTGAAGCTTTCTTT
TRBJ2-5 | TRBD2 | - | TRBV9 | CASSALAVQETQYF | TGTGCCAGCAGCGCCCTAGCGGTACAAGAGACCCAGTACTTC
TRBJ2-5 | - | - | TRBV19 | CASSGGDQETQYF | TGTGCCAGTAGTGGTGGGGACCAAGAGACCCAGTACTTC
TRBJ1-1 | - | - | TRBV12-5 | CASGSPSGVLNTEAFF | TGTGCTAGTGGTTCCCCCTCGGGGGTATTGAACACTGAAGCTTTCTTT
TRBJ2-7 | - | few | TRBV6-5 | CASSLGDEQYF | TGTGCCAGCAGCCTGGGGGACGAGCAGTACTTC
TRBJ2-7 | TRBD2 | - | TRBV28 | CASSSRTSGRLYEQYF | TGTGCCAGCAGTTCCCGGACTAGCGGGAGATTATACGAGCAGTACTTC
TRBJ1-1 | - | - | TRBV7-9 | CASSLDGTKAFF | TGTGCCAGCAGCTTAGACGGGACGAAAGCTTTCTTT
TRBJ1-2 | TRBD1 | - | TRBV15 | CATSRASTGEYGYTF | TGTGCCACCAGCCGCGCTTCGACAGGGGAATATGGCTACACCTTC
TRBJ1-1 | - | - | TRBV6-1 | CASSVESGGSEAFF | TGTGCCAGCAGTGTAGAGTCTGGGGGCAGTGAAGCTTTCTTT
TRBJ1-4 | - | - | TRBV6-6 | CAGGVPNEKLFF | TGTGCCGGGGGGGTCCCTAATGAAAAACTGTTTTTT
TRBJ1-5 | - | - | TRBV10-3 | CAISESLDGDQPQHF | TGTGCCATCAGTGAGTCTCTCGACGGCGATCAGCCCCAGCATTTT